This T cell receptor beta chain was observed in a study of regulatory T cells in long-lasting Graves disease. Background on the study: Antithyroid drug use was under 3 months in newly diagnosed Graves' patients. The study, taken as a whole, reports: Less diverse TCR repertoires were seen in persistent Graves' patients than in newly diagnosed ones.

V lost 2 bases, J lost 2 bases, and 15 bases lay in between. Looked up from germline, CDR1 is SGHNT and CDR2 is YENEEA. The CDR3 runs 16 residues. Investigators prepared the TCR beta libraries by applying iRepertoire HTBI primers and Arm-PCR of CDR3 regions. TCRdb recomputed calls from the multiplex PCR reads with MiXCR, one row per CDR3 protein. The sample carries approximately 400,000 distinct CDR3 sequences, 15% recorded once. Time point of the sample: newly diagnosed GD, antithyroid drugs for less than 3 months. With RNA extracted from PBMCs as input, the TCR library was made. Under American Thyroid Association guidelines, Graves' disease was diagnosed. This clonotype was recorded a few times. The antigen remains unidentified. The data were also submitted as part of a second study, on T cells in Graves' hyperthyroidism and ophthalmopathy.

The sequence derives from a woman between 40 and 50 years old with Graves disease. The sample here was peripheral blood mononuclear cells (PBMCs), taken at new diagnosis, from a patient treated with antithyroid drugs. The chain couples TRBV11-3 to TRBJ1-1, with D unresolved. The CDR3 coding sequence is TGTGCCAGCAGCTTAAACCCCTGGTCGGTTAACACTGAAGCTTTCTTT. This sequence encodes CASSLNPWSVNTEAFF.